One and the same sample provided the 12 T cell receptor beta chains below, sequenced in a study of T cell repertoires in cytomegalovirus infection. Using its own MiXCR run on the reads, TCRdb lists one record per CDR3 protein. The sample lists 110,000 to 150,000 distinct CDR3 sequences, 5.5% to 8% occurring once. Source material: PBMCs. The receptor source for this set is a human donor in good health (CMV status not recorded). Some clones in this sample may be carry-over from other donors' samples.

In its sample, this clonotype was seen many times. The chain couples TRBV7-9 to TRBJ2-7; TRBD1 aligns across 8 bases. The germline V gene encodes CDR1 SEHNR and CDR2 FQNEAQ (reference sequence). The CDR3 totals 17 residues. With 3 bases clipped from V and 0 bases from J, the junction kept 10 bases outside the gene matches. CDR3 residues: CASSFPPQGASSYEQYF. The CDR3 DNA sequence: TGTGCCAGCAGCTTTCCCCCCCAGGGGGCGAGCTCCTACGAGCAGTACTTC.

The rearrangement uses TRBV4-3 and TRBJ1-4; no clear D gene. Germline V gene lookup returns CDR1 LGHNA and CDR2 YSLEER. Trimming stripped 0 bases from V and 10 bases from J, with 21 bases between. The CDR3 consists of 17 residues. CDR3 protein: CASSQDLRMAAVGKLFF. CDR3 DNA: TGCGCCAGCAGCCAAGATCTTCGGATGGCCGCGGTAGGAAAACTGTTTTTT.

This clonotype has ten or more counts. This chain connects TRBV7-8 to TRBJ2-3; D is undetermined. Per germline, CDR1 SGHVS and CDR2 FQNEAQ. Trimming cost V 8 bases and J 6 bases, with 9 bases left between them. This CDR3 contains 11 residues. The CDR3 loop reads CASLVGDTQYF. The CDR3 DNA is TGTGCCAGCTTGGTAGGGGATACGCAGTATTTT.

The sample holds a few counts of this clonotype. The V and J genes are TRBV5-1 and TRBJ2-2; a possible D gene is TRBD2 (6 bases). The V gene's germline CDR1 is SGHRS and CDR2 YFSETQ. The CDR3 sequence is 15 residues long. V lost 4 bases and J lost 5, with 15 bases in between. In DNA, the CDR3 is TGCGCCAGCAGCCCTGGAGGGCTGGGGACCGGGGAGCTGTTTTTT. Translated, it gives CASSPGGLGTGELFF.

This clonotype is judged medium-sized. The gene calls are TRBV7-9 and TRBJ2-3; tentative D call: TRBD1 (7 bases). Trimming stripped 4 bases from V and 5 bases from J, with 19 bases between. Germline V CDR1 and CDR2: SEHNR, FQNEAQ (reference sequence). The CDR3 extends over 16 amino acids. The CDR3 loop is CASSSQGGQRGDTQYF. The CDR3 nucleotides are TGTGCCAGCAGCTCCCAGGGGGGTCAGAGGGGAGATACGCAGTATTTT.

This clonotype was observed many times. The J gene is TRBJ1-6, the V gene TRBV3-1; no definite D call. CDR3 length equals 15 residues. Per the germline V gene, CDR1 is LGHDT and CDR2 is YNNKEL (reference sequence). Trimming shortened V by 1 base and J by 6 bases, and 10 bases separated the two germline ends. CDR3 amino acids: CASSQVSPGNSPLHF. CDR3 nucleotide sequence: TGTGCCAGCAGCCAAGTGTCACCAGGTAATTCACCCCTCCACTTT.

The sample holds many counts of this clonotype. The chain carries TRBV7-9 and TRBJ1-2; the D gene is possibly TRBD1 (6 bases). There are 15 residues in the CDR3. The germline V gene encodes CDR1 SEHNR and CDR2 FQNEAQ (reference sequence). Trimming removed 4 bases at V and 8 bases at J, with 20 bases between. For the CDR3, the DNA is TGTGCCAGCAGCTCGCCGATGGGACCACAGGGCGGCTACACCTTC. Translating it yields CASSSPMGPQGGYTF.

Only a few counts were recorded for this clonotype. This rearrangement joins TRBV7-7 to TRBJ1-1, with 9 bases fitting TRBD1. V trimming: 5 bases; J trimming: 6 bases; junction bases outside the gene matches: 4. The CDR3 runs 13 residues. Germline V gene sequence: CDR1 SSHAT, CDR2 FNYEAQ (reference sequence). The CDR3 nucleotides are TGTGCCAGCAGCGTGACAGGGGGAGCTGAAGCTTTCTTT. It codes for CASSVTGGAEAFF.

This clonotype was detected only a few times. The chain has TRBV7-2 and TRBJ1-5; no reliable D call. CDR1 is SGHTA, CDR2 FQGNSA, per germline. The CDR3 is made up of 14 amino acids. V was cut by 2 bases and J by 5 bases, with 10 bases left in between. The CDR3 loop reads CASSLKGKDQPQHF. The CDR3 bases are TGTGCCAGCAGCTTAAAGGGTAAAGATCAGCCCCAGCATTTT.

Many counts were recorded for this clonotype. This chain joins TRBV7-8 and TRBJ2-3; D is perhaps TRBD2 (7 bases). CDR1 is SGHVS and CDR2 is FQNEAQ in the germline V gene. This CDR3 has 16 residues. Deletions cut 6 bases from V and 4 bases from J, with 20 bases between. Here the CDR3 DNA reads TGTGCCAGCAGTCCAAGGGGGGGGGGGGACGCAGATACGCAGTATTTT. This codes for CASSPRGGGDADTQYF.

This clonotype occurred many times. The rearrangement uses TRBV7-9 and TRBJ1-2, with D perhaps TRBD1 (6 bases). Per the germline V gene, CDR1 is SEHNR and CDR2 is FQNEAQ (reference sequence). CDR3 length: 17 residues. Trimming took 5 bases from V and 5 from J, leaving 24 bases between them. CDR3 in amino acids: CASSVSGTSSTLYGYTF. The CDR3 bases are TGTGCCAGCAGCGTCTCCGGGACATCTTCAACTTTGTATGGCTACACCTTC.

This clonotype has just a few counts. DNA of the CDR3: TGTGCCACCAGTGATCCCCCCGGGACAGGGGGCTACACCTTC. Its translation: CATSDPPGTGGYTF. This chain uses TRBV24-1 with TRBJ1-2; TRBD1 agrees at 9 bases. The V segment lost 3 bases and the J segment 8 bases; nucleotides outside the gene matches: 6. This CDR3 contains 14 residues. CDR1 and CDR2 from the germline V gene are KGHDR and SFDVKD.